These 7 T cell receptor beta chains originate from one sample sequenced in a study of blood T cells in healthy people across ages. A sample-barcoded 5' primer and a J-beta primer mix were used in a second PCR of roughly 7 to 12 cycles. TCRdb called the 5' RACE reads again in MiXCR, with one record for every CDR3 protein. Of about 680,000 distinct CDR3 sequences listed, approximately 49% were seen once; the top ten hold around 32%. Input material: blood. All receptors come from a woman between 55 and 75 years old in good health.

The gene calls are TRBV6-1 and TRBJ2-2, with D unclear. The CDR3 consists of 13 residues. CDR1 is MNHNS, CDR2 SASEGT, per germline. Trimming removed 6 bases at V and 6 bases at J, with 11 bases between. The CDR3 coding sequence is TGTGCCAGCAGCCAAAAGTCCCCCGGGGAGCTGTTTTTT. Residues: CASSQKSPGELFF.

The chain recombines TRBV29-1 with TRBJ2-5, with 8 bases identical to TRBD1. Germline trimming cut 4 bases from V and 11 bases from J; bases unmatched to any gene: 9. The CDR3 is 12 amino acids. Germline V gene lookup returns CDR1 SQVTM and CDR2 ANQGSEA. The CDR3 here is CSVGQGFDEQYF. The CDR3 nucleotides are TGCAGCGTTGGACAGGGGTTCGATGAGCAGTACTTC. Full variable domain (remainder filled in from reference TRBV29-1 and TRBJ2-5): SAVISQKPSRDICQRGTSLTIQCQVDSQVTMMFWYRQQPGQSLTLIATANQGSEATYESGFVIDKFPISRPNLTFSTLTVSNMSPEDSSIYLCSVGQGFDEQYFGPGTRLLVL.

This chain uses TRBV6-5 with TRBJ2-7, with TRBD1 matching over 8 bases. Per germline, CDR1 MNHEY and CDR2 SVGAGI. The J segment lost 3 bases and the V segment lost 6 bases, leaving 13 bases of the junction unmatched. CDR3 length: 16 amino acids. In DNA, the CDR3 is TGTGCCAGCAGGTCCGGGACAGGCCGAGGGGGCTACGAGCAGTACTTC. Its translation: CASRSGTGRGGYEQYF.

The chain links TRBV7-2 to TRBJ1-6; possibly TRBD1 for D (6 bases). Germline CDR1 is SGHTA and CDR2 is FQGNSA. The CDR3 covers 19 residues. Deletions cut 5 bases from V and 11 bases from J, with 31 bases between. The CDR3 region is CASSLLQGRITREGPPLHF. Here the CDR3 DNA reads TGTGCCAGCAGCCTACTACAGGGCCGGATAACAAGGGAGGGGCCACCCCTCCACTTT.

This clonotype appeared once. The gene calls are TRBV4-3 and TRBJ2-5; D may correspond to TRBD1 or TRBD2 (5 bases each). The V and J ends lost 4 bases and 5 bases respectively, with 17 bases between them. The CDR3 is 15 residues long. The germline V gene encodes CDR1 LGHNA and CDR2 YSLEER. CDR3 nucleotides: TGCGCCAGCAGCCGAGAGTGGGGACGGTTCGAGACCCAGTACTTC. Translated: CASSREWGRFETQYF.

This sequence joins TRBV28 and TRBJ2-7; perhaps TRBD1 as D (5 bases). The CDR3 is made up of 14 amino acids. Trimming stripped 8 bases from V and 4 bases from J, with 18 bases between. Germline assignment: CDR1 MDHEN and CDR2 SYDVKM. CDR3 sequence: CASLGVGDQYEQYF. Written as DNA, the CDR3 is TGTGCCAGCCTAGGGGTAGGGGATCAATACGAGCAGTACTTC.

The V and J genes are TRBV7-6 and TRBJ2-7; D remains unclear. Germline CDR1 is SGHVS and CDR2 is FNYEAQ. The CDR3 loop spans 16 amino acids. V lost 2 bases and J 7 bases, leaving 21 bases between the germline ends. The CDR3 bases are TGTGCCAGCAGCTTAAGTGCCGACCCCCTTTTCTATGAGCAGTACTTC. It is translated as CASSLSADPLFYEQYF.